A selection of T cell receptor beta chains follows, all from one sample in a study of OX40 agonist ivuxolimab in advanced cancers. The data were produced by immunoSEQ multiplex PCR, yet TCRdb's version contains in-frame clones alone and is incomplete. The table shows over 90,000 clones, with about 86% occurring only once. The specimen was CD4+ or CD8+ T cells sorted from blood, collected in a trial of the OX40 agonist ivuxolimab. The receptor source for this set is an adult with an advanced solid tumor such as melanoma, head and neck, liver or kidney cancer. The CDR3 runs from the conserved cysteine through the conserved F or W. The D gene is left open where the match is weak. Expanded clones get a size class; other rows say once, few or many, or leave the size out.

v_gene: TRBV6-5
j_gene: TRBJ2-3
abundance: NA
d_gene: NA
CDR3nt: TGTGCCAGCAGAGCCCCCCTTACAGATACGCAGTATTTT
CDR3aa: CASRAPLTDTQYF

v_gene: TRBV7-9
j_gene: TRBJ1-6
abundance: few
d_gene: TRBD1
CDR3nt: TGTGCCAGCAGCAAACCCCGGGACAGGTATTCACCCCTCCACTTT
CDR3aa: CASSKPRDRYSPLHF

v_gene: TRBV5-1
j_gene: TRBJ1-1
abundance: NA
d_gene: NA
CDR3nt: TGCGCCAGCCAGGCGCGATCTACTGAAGCTTTCTTT
CDR3aa: CASQARSTEAFF

v_gene: TRBV29-1
j_gene: TRBJ1-1
abundance: NA
d_gene: NA
CDR3nt: TGCAGCGTTCGCAGGGACACTGAAGCTTTCTTT
CDR3aa: CSVRRDTEAFF

v_gene: TRBV2
j_gene: TRBJ1-2
abundance: NA
d_gene: NA
CDR3nt: TGTGCCAGCCCCAGAGCTAACTATGGCTACACCTTC
CDR3aa: CASPRANYGYTF

v_gene: TRBV19
j_gene: TRBJ1-1
abundance: NA
d_gene: NA
CDR3nt: TGTGCCAGTAGTATAGGACAACGGAACACTGAAGCTTTCTTT
CDR3aa: CASSIGQRNTEAFF

v_gene: TRBV7-2
j_gene: TRBJ2-1
abundance: NA
d_gene: NA
CDR3nt: TGTGCCAGCAGCTTAGTTTATAGGGGCAGACAGTTCTTC
CDR3aa: CASSLVYRGRQFF

v_gene: TRBV10-3
j_gene: TRBJ1-6
abundance: NA
d_gene: TRBD1
CDR3nt: TGTGCCATCAGTTCTGGACAGGCAAACTCCTATAATTCACCCCTCCACTTT
CDR3aa: CAISSGQANSYNSPLHF

v_gene: TRBV6-1
j_gene: TRBJ2-5
abundance: NA
d_gene: TRBD1
CDR3nt: TGTGCCAGCAGGGGGGACAGCCAAGAGACCCAGTACTTC
CDR3aa: CASRGDSQETQYF

v_gene: TRBV27
j_gene: TRBJ1-4
abundance: NA
d_gene: TRBD1
CDR3nt: TGTGCCAGCAGTTTACTATCGGGGACAGGTCGGCCTCCAACTAATGAAAAACTGTTTTTT
CDR3aa: CASSLLSGTGRPPTNEKLFF

v_gene: TRBV9
j_gene: TRBJ2-7
abundance: NA
d_gene: NA
CDR3nt: TGTGCCAGCAGCCGCACACAAACCACCTACGAGCAGTACTTC
CDR3aa: CASSRTQTTYEQYF

v_gene: TRBV7-9
j_gene: TRBJ1-5
abundance: NA
d_gene: NA
CDR3nt: TGTGCCAGCAGCTTAAGTACGCAACCCCAGCATTTT
CDR3aa: CASSLSTQPQHF

v_gene: TRBV7-8
j_gene: TRBJ1-1
abundance: NA
d_gene: TRBD1
CDR3nt: TGTGCCAGCAGCTGGACAGGGAGTCGAACTGAAGCTTTCTTT
CDR3aa: CASSWTGSRTEAFF

v_gene: TRBV18
j_gene: TRBJ1-6
abundance: NA
d_gene: NA
CDR3nt: TGTGCCAGCTCCCTGGGCCCGGAGGCGGCCCTCCACTTT
CDR3aa: CASSLGPEAALHF

v_gene: TRBV5-8
j_gene: TRBJ1-6
abundance: NA
d_gene: NA
CDR3nt: TGTGCCAGCAGCTTAGGTCAGGGGTGGTTTTCACCCCTCCACTTT
CDR3aa: CASSLGQGWFSPLHF

v_gene: TRBV11-3
j_gene: TRBJ1-1
abundance: NA
d_gene: NA
CDR3nt: TGTGCCAGCAGCTTAGGGCCGCAGAACACTGAAGCTTTCTTT
CDR3aa: CASSLGPQNTEAFF

v_gene: TRBV5-4
j_gene: TRBJ1-3
abundance: NA
d_gene: TRBD1
CDR3nt: TGTGCCAGCAGCCGCGGACAGGGGGGAAACACCATATATTTT
CDR3aa: CASSRGQGGNTIYF

v_gene: TRBV5-4
j_gene: TRBJ2-1
abundance: NA
d_gene: NA
CDR3nt: TGTGCCAGCAGTCCGGACAGAAACAATGAGCAGTTCTTC
CDR3aa: CASSPDRNNEQFF

v_gene: TRBV18
j_gene: TRBJ1-1
abundance: NA
d_gene: TRBD1
CDR3nt: TGTGCCAGCTCGAACAGGGGAGGTGACACTGAAGCTTTCTTT
CDR3aa: CASSNRGGDTEAFF

v_gene: TRBV12-5
j_gene: TRBJ2-5
abundance: NA
d_gene: NA
CDR3nt: TGTGCTAGTGCCACCCGGGGGCAAGAGACCCAGTACTTC
CDR3aa: CASATRGQETQYF

v_gene: TRBV9
j_gene: TRBJ2-5
abundance: NA
d_gene: NA
CDR3nt: TGTGCCAGCAGCGACGCAGACCCGAGGGGGGAGACCCAGTACTTC
CDR3aa: CASSDADPRGETQYF

v_gene: TRBV29-1
j_gene: TRBJ2-5
abundance: NA
d_gene: NA
CDR3nt: TGCAGCGCCTCCCGGGAGACCCAGTACTTC
CDR3aa: CSASRETQYF

v_gene: TRBV4-3
j_gene: TRBJ2-1
abundance: NA
d_gene: TRBD1
CDR3nt: TGCGCCAGCAGCCAAGATATGGGACAGTACAATGAGCAGTTCTTC
CDR3aa: CASSQDMGQYNEQFF

v_gene: TRBV11-2
j_gene: TRBJ2-1
abundance: large
d_gene: NA
CDR3nt: TGTGCCAGCAGCTTAGCGTATGGGGGCTGGGAGCAGTTCTTC
CDR3aa: CASSLAYGGWEQFF

v_gene: TRBV7-9
j_gene: TRBJ1-1
abundance: NA
d_gene: NA
CDR3nt: TGTGCCAGCAGCTTAGTTGACACTGAAGCTTTCTTT
CDR3aa: CASSLVDTEAFF

v_gene: TRBV11-2
j_gene: TRBJ1-6
abundance: NA
d_gene: NA
CDR3nt: TGTGCCAGCAGCTTAGATGTAGTAGGCAGACGACCGGGGGATTCACCCCTCCACTTT
CDR3aa: CASSLDVVGRRPGDSPLHF

v_gene: TRBV7-2
j_gene: TRBJ2-7
abundance: NA
d_gene: NA
CDR3nt: TGTGCCAGTCGCCTCCAAACGGGAGCCAGCTCCTACGAGCAGTACTTC
CDR3aa: CASRLQTGASSYEQYF

v_gene: TRBV15
j_gene: TRBJ2-3
abundance: NA
d_gene: TRBD2
CDR3nt: TGTGCCACCAGCAGCACTAGCGGGAGAGTCGCAGATACGCAGTATTTT
CDR3aa: CATSSTSGRVADTQYF

v_gene: TRBV5-1
j_gene: TRBJ2-7
abundance: NA
d_gene: NA
CDR3nt: TGCGCCAGCAGCTTGGGTGGAGGGCCCGAGCAGTACTTC
CDR3aa: CASSLGGGPEQYF

v_gene: TRBV5-6
j_gene: TRBJ1-6
abundance: once
d_gene: TRBD1
CDR3nt: TGTGCCAGCAGATCCTCGGACAGGCAGAATTCACCCCTCCACTTT
CDR3aa: CASRSSDRQNSPLHF

v_gene: TRBV30
j_gene: TRBJ1-5
abundance: NA
d_gene: TRBD1
CDR3nt: TGTGCCTGGAGCCCCGGGACAGGGGGTCGTCAGCCCCAGCATTTT
CDR3aa: CAWSPGTGGRQPQHF

v_gene: TRBV2
j_gene: TRBJ2-7
abundance: NA
d_gene: TRBD2
CDR3nt: TGTGCCAGCTCCGGATCAGCGGGGGGAACCTACGAGCAGTACTTC
CDR3aa: CASSGSAGGTYEQYF

v_gene: TRBV15
j_gene: TRBJ1-2
abundance: NA
d_gene: NA
CDR3nt: TGTGCCACCAGCAGAGGACAGACGGGCTACACCTTC
CDR3aa: CATSRGQTGYTF

v_gene: TRBV6-1
j_gene: TRBJ1-2
abundance: NA
d_gene: NA
CDR3nt: TGTGCCAGCAGTGCCTCCGGAGGGTTTGGCTACACCTTC
CDR3aa: CASSASGGFGYTF

v_gene: TRBV7-9
j_gene: TRBJ1-2
abundance: NA
d_gene: NA
CDR3nt: TGTGCCAGCAGCCGGGACTTCTATGGCTACACCTTC
CDR3aa: CASSRDFYGYTF

v_gene: TRBV19
j_gene: TRBJ2-3
abundance: NA
d_gene: TRBD1
CDR3nt: TGTGCCAGTAGTCTACGCCGGGACAGGGTTTATAGCACAGATACGCAGTATTTT
CDR3aa: CASSLRRDRVYSTDTQYF

v_gene: TRBV7-2
j_gene: TRBJ2-1
abundance: NA
d_gene: NA
CDR3nt: TGTGCCAGCCGCCGGGACTTACTCTACAATGAGCAGTTCTTC
CDR3aa: CASRRDLLYNEQFF